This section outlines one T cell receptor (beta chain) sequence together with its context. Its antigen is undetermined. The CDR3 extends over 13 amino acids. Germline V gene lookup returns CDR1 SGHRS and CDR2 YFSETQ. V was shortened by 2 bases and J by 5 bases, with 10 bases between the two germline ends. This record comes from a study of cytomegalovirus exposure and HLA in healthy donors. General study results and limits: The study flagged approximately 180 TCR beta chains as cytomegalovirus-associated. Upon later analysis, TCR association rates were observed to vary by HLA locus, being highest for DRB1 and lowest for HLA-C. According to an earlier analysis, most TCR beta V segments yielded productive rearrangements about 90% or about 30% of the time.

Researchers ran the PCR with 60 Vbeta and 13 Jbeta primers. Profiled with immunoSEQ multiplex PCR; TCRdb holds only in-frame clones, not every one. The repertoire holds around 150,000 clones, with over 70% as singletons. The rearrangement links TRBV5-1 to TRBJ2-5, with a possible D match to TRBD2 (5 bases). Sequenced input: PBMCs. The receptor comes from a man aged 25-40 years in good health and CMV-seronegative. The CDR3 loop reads CASSFTGEETQYF. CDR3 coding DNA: TGCGCCAGCAGCTTTACCGGGGAGGAGACCCAGTACTTC.